This record concerns one T cell receptor (beta chain) sequence. Its target is not known. Additional DNA sequences in this sample encode the identical CDR3. In the PCR, 60 Vbeta and 13 Jbeta primers were used. TCRdb keeps only in-frame clones here, not all; method: immunoSEQ multiplex PCR. The sample lists 150,000 to 200,000 clones; 80% were seen once. These data originate in a study of cytomegalovirus exposure and HLA in healthy donors. Study conclusions and caveats: Presence/absence analyses supposed approximately even sequencing depth among donors. The listing of some 170 TCR beta chains classed them as cytomegalovirus-associated. Accounts indicate the classifier identified cytomegalovirus status with strong specificity and sensitivity.

Germline V gives CDR1 SGDLS, CDR2 YYNGEE. This CDR3 is 14 amino acids long. V was clipped by 2 bases and J by 3 bases, with 11 bases between them. The chain carries TRBV9 and TRBJ1-2; weak D call: TRBD1 (6 bases). Sequenced input: PBMCs. This receptor was taken from a man aged 35-49 years in good health and CMV-seronegative. In DNA form, the CDR3 reads TGTGCCAGCAGCGTGGGGGGGCAGGACTATGGCTACACCTTC. Its translation is CASSVGGQDYGYTF.